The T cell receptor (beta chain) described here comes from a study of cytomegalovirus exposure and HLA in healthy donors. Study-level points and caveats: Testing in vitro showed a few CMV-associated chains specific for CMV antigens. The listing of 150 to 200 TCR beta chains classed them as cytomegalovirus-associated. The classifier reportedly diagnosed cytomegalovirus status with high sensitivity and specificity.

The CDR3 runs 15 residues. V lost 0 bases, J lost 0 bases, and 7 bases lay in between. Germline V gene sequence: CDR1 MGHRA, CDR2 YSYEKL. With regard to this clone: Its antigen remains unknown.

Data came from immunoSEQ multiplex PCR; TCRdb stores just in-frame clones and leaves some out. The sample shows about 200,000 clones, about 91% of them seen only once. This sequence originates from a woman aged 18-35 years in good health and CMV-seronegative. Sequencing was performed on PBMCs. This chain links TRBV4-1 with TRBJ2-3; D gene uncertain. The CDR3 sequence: CASSQDRYSTDTQYF. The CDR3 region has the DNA TGCGCCAGCAGCCAAGACCGGTATAGCACAGATACGCAGTATTTT.